Below, one TCR beta chain is given with its context. Produced via immunoSEQ multiplex PCR; TCRdb's table is partial and in-frame only. The sample consists of about 470,000 clones, about four fifths of them appearing once. This sample was taken from a study of shared clonotypes between healthy human individuals. The CDR3 runs 18 residues. Trimming removed 6 bases from V and 0 bases from J; junction bases left unmatched: 14. Germline-derived CDR1 and CDR2 are MNHEY and SMNVEV (reference sequence). The sample comprised PBMCs. The chain links TRBV27 to TRBJ2-4, with 7 bases identical to TRBD1. The origin of this receptor is a woman in her forties in good health. Some clones in this sample may be carry-over from other donors' samples. CDR3 DNA: TGTGCCAGCAGGGGTGTGCAGGGAACAGGGGTAGCCAAAAACATTCAGTACTTC. It yields the protein CASRGVQGTGVAKNIQYF.